The sequence of this TCR beta chain was determined in a study of CD8 T cells in Susac syndrome (dated by TCRdb to the late 2010s). The study in broad terms: The study used repertoire sequencing to test whether antigen drove CD8+ T cell activation and differentiation in Susac syndrome.

The investigation overall reported the following: The number of individuals in the TCR sequencing and HLA analysis was recognized as being relatively small.

High-throughput TCR beta sequencing profiled peripheral blood CD8+ and CD4+ T cells from healthy donors, Susac syndrome patients and multiple sclerosis patients. The healthy donors served as controls matched for age and sex. Bulk CD8+ and CD4+ T cells were purified by magnetic negative isolation, while CD8+ TEMRA cells were enriched using FACS. Blood was collected in EDTA tubes and processed within 24 hours, with PBMCs isolated through density gradient centrifugation. PBMCs intended for TCR sequencing were cryopreserved in liquid nitrogen and were subsequently thawed in a 37 degrees C water bath. A purity of at least 90% was achieved for sorted or isolated CD4+, CD8+ and CD8+ TEMRA cells. The CDR3 sequence holds 12 residues, the cysteine and phenylalanine included. Only CDR3 DNA is held: 36 bases, read in frame from base 1. V lost 0 bases and J lost 9 bases; the stretch between them is 10 bases long. CDR1 and CDR2, per the germline V gene, are SGHTS and YDEGEE.

A note on this clonotype: The clone's antigen remains unknown. No qualities accompany the bases; no much larger clone lies one base away.

RNA was extracted using the RNeasy kit, and roughly 0.5 to 1 microgram was reverse transcribed with random hexamers. TCR beta CDR3 regions were amplified with the immunoSEQ multiplex PCR assay covering 54 Vbeta and 13 Jbeta segments. To correct PCR amplification bias, a synthetic template baseline was used for both primer optimization and computational correction. The authors' analysis ran thus. Reads were assigned to V, D and J genes according to IMGT and analyzed in immunoSEQ Analyzer, with only productive sequences retained. Clonality was computed as one minus Shannon entropy normalized by log2 of the number of productive unique sequences. Public and private clones were assessed among the 100 most prevalent clones of each patient and control. A clone was defined as Susac-specific if it was absent from the healthy and MS cohorts, from 950 to 1,300 published viral clones and from other ImmuneACCESS disease sequences. The raw public data were reprocessed by TCRdb itself: fastp quality trimming at Q25, MiXCR clonotype calling, in-frame beta chains only. Each record represents a unique CDR3 protein, reported with the most common genes and DNA among its rows. The V and J calls shown here were made by TCRdb, not taken from the authors' results. This sample comprises around 130,000 distinct CDR3 sequences, around 95% of them detected only once. 0.095% to 0.1% of the sample comes from the top ten.

The rearranged segments are TRBV5-8 and TRBJ2-7, with an unclear D gene assignment. What was sequenced was CD4+ T cells from PBMCs. This receptor was taken from a human donor in good health. The DNA sequence is given as TGTGCCAGCAGCTTGGAGTACCAGGTGCAGTACTTC. This translates into CASSLEYQVQYF.